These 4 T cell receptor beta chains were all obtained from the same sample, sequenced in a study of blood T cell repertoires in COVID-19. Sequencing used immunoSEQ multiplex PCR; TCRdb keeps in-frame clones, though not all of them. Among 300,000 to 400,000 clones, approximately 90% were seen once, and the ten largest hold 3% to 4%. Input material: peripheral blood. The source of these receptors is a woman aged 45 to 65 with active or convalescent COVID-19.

CDR3 amino acids: CASSLVSTSGNTIYF. The CDR3 DNA reads TGTGCCAGTAGTCTTGTTAGTACCTCTGGAAACACCATATATTTT. V usage is TRBV19 and J usage is TRBJ1-3, with D unclear. CDR3 length: 15 amino acids. V lost 5 bases to trimming and J lost 0 bases, with 11 bases between them. CDR1 and CDR2 from the germline V gene are LNHDA and SQIVND (reference sequence).

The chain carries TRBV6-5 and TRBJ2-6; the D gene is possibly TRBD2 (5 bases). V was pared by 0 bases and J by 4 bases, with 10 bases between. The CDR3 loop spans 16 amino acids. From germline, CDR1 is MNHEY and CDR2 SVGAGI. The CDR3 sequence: CASSYSRRPGANVLTF. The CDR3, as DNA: TGTGCCAGCAGTTACTCGAGGAGGCCCGGGGCCAACGTCCTGACTTTC.

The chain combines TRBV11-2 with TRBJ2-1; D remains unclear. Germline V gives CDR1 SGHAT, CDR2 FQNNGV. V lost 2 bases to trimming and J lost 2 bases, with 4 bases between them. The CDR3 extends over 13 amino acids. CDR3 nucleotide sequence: TGTGCCAGCAGCTTAACAGCCTACAATGAGCAGTTCTTC. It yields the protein CASSLTAYNEQFF. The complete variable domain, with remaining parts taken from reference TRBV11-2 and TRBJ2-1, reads EAGVAQSPRYKIIEKRQSVAFWCNPISGHATLYWYQQILGQGPKLLIQFQNNGVVDDSQLPKDRFSAERLKGVDSTLKIQPAKLEDSAVYLCASSLTAYNEQFFGPGTRLTVL.

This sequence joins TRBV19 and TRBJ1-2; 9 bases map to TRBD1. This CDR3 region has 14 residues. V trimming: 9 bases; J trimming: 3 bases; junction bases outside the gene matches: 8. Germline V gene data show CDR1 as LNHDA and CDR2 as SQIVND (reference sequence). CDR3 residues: CASRRQGDDYGYTF. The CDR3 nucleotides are TGTGCCAGCCGCCGACAGGGGGACGACTATGGCTACACCTTC.